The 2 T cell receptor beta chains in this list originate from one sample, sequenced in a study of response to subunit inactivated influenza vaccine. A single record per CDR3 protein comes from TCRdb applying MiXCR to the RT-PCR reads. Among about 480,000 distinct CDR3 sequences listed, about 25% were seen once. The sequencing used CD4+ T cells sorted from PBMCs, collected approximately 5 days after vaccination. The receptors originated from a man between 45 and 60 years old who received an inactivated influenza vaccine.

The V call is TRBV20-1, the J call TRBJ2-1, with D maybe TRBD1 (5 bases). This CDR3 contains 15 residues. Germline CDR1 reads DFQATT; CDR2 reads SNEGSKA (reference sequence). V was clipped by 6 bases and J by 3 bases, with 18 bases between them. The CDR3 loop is CSAEGSDNHYNEQFF. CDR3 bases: TGCAGTGCCGAAGGCTCGGACAACCACTACAATGAGCAGTTCTTC.

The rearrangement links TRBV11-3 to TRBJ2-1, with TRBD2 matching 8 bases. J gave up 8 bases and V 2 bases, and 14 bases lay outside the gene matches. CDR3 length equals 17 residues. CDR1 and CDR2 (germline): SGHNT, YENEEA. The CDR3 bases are TGTGCCAGCAGCTTACCAACCGGGACTAGTGGTAGGGATGAGCAGTTCTTC. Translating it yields CASSLPTGTSGRDEQFF.